This T cell receptor (beta chain) appears in the sequencing data of a study of cytomegalovirus exposure and HLA in healthy donors. Study outcomes and limitations: In a later analysis, TCR beta V- and J-gene trimming showed a link to a missense DCLRE1C variant.

As for this clone: Its antigen remains unidentified.

With 60 Vbeta and 13 Jbeta primers, the PCR was carried out. The data were produced by immunoSEQ multiplex PCR, yet TCRdb's version contains in-frame clones alone and is incomplete. The sample contains under 150,000 clones, roughly 79% of which appear only once. This CDR3 is 15 amino acids long. The V gene lost 0 bases and the J gene lost 3 bases, with 11 bases spanning the gap. The chain couples TRBV23-1 to TRBJ1-1; D gene unclear. TRBV23-1 is an ORF; its function is uncertain. The sample taken for sequencing was PBMCs. This sequence was found in a man between 25 and 39 years old in good health and CMV-seropositive. CDR3 in amino acids: CASSQSWVGDTEAFF. CDR3 coding DNA: TGCGCCAGCAGTCAATCGTGGGTCGGGGACACTGAAGCTTTCTTT.